Below, 22 T cell receptor beta chains from the same sample are listed, as sequenced in a study of cytotoxic CD8 clonotypes in ibrutinib-treated CLL. Clones were read by immunoSEQ multiplex PCR, and TCRdb kept only the in-frame ones, dropping some. Of tens of thousands of clones in the sample, approximately 71% were seen once. The sample was PBMCs, taken after 12 months of ibrutinib treatment. The receptors stem from a human donor with chronic lymphocytic leukemia.

This rearrangement joins TRBV2 to TRBJ2-1; no firm D call. From germline, CDR1 is SNHLY and CDR2 FYNNEI. Deletions cut 6 bases from V and 5 bases from J, with 11 bases between. The CDR3 has 13 amino acids. CDR3 amino acids: CASRAEIDNEQFF. The CDR3 DNA reads as TGTGCCAGCAGGGCCGAAATCGACAATGAGCAGTTCTTC.

This clone was counted a single time. The rearrangement joins TRBV27 to TRBJ2-5; tentatively, D is TRBD2 (5 bases). Trimming shortened V by 6 bases and J by 0 bases, and 8 bases separated the two germline ends. Germline CDR1 and CDR2: MNHEY and SMNVEV (reference sequence). This CDR3 has 13 residues. CDR3 nucleotides: TGTGCCAGCAGGCGGGCTAACCAAGAGACCCAGTACTTC. Residues: CASRRANQETQYF.

This chain uses TRBV5-3 with TRBJ1-5; no firm D call. TRBV5-3 carries the ORF label, with uncertain function. V was shortened by 8 bases and J by 4 bases, with 19 bases between the two germline ends. The CDR3 totals 15 residues. The CDR3: CARDLSDGLNQPQHF. CDR3 DNA: TGTGCCAGGGATCTTAGTGACGGACTAAATCAGCCCCAGCATTTT.

The rearrangement joins TRBV27 to TRBJ2-5; maybe TRBD2 (6 bases). The CDR3 is 14 residues long. In germline, CDR1 is MNHEY, CDR2 SMNVEV (reference sequence). V was clipped by 5 bases and J by 5 bases, with 15 bases between them. The CDR3 DNA follows: TGTGCCAGCAGTCGGGTCAGCGGGTTGGAGACCCAGTACTTC. Its translation: CASSRVSGLETQYF.

V is TRBV29-1 and J is TRBJ1-1, with 9 bases that match TRBD1. Germline values: CDR1 SQVTM, CDR2 ANQGSEA. Trimming cost V 5 bases and J 4 bases; bases outside gene matches: 8. The CDR3 spans 14 residues. The CDR3 DNA is TGCAGCGTTTGGGGGACAGGGCGAAGCACTGAAGCTTTCTTT. This gives the protein CSVWGTGRSTEAFF. The variable domain in full, completed from reference TRBV29-1 and TRBJ1-1, reads SAVISQKPSRDICQRGTSLTIQCQVDSQVTMMFWYRQQPGQSLTLIATANQGSEATYESGFVIDKFPISRPNLTFSTLTVSNMSPEDSSIYLCSVWGTGRSTEAFFGQGTRLTVV.

This chain links TRBV5-1 with TRBJ1-1; maybe TRBD1 (5 bases). V was trimmed by 2 bases and J by 1 base, leaving 15 bases between them. Germline V gives CDR1 SGHRS, CDR2 YFSETQ. The CDR3 covers 16 residues. CDR3: CASSLRWEGSNTEAFF. CDR3 bases: TGCGCCAGCAGCTTACGGTGGGAGGGGTCGAACACTGAAGCTTTCTTT.

This clone was observed a few times. The chain has TRBV28 and TRBJ2-5; the D gene is possibly TRBD2 (6 bases). Germline CDR1 is MDHEN and CDR2 is SYDVKM. The CDR3 extends over 15 amino acids. V was shortened by 5 bases and J by 2 bases, with 15 bases between the two germline ends. The CDR3 loop is CASSGGGDVQETQYF. In nucleotides, the CDR3 is TGTGCCAGCAGTGGCGGCGGGGACGTTCAAGAGACCCAGTACTTC.

V is TRBV28 and J is TRBJ1-4, with D perhaps matching TRBD1 (5 bases). This CDR3 contains 17 residues. Germline V gives CDR1 MDHEN, CDR2 SYDVKM. Between the trimmed V and J ends, which lost 5 bases and 0 bases, there was a span of 16 bases. The CDR3 nucleotides read TGTGCCAGCAGTCCCACCGGGACGGCTGCAACTAATGAAAAACTGTTTTTT. Translating it yields CASSPTGTAATNEKLFF.

V and J are TRBV30 and TRBJ2-7; 10 bases align to TRBD2. Trimming cost V 0 bases and J 4 bases; bases outside gene matches: 12. CDR3 length: 17 amino acids. Germline assignment: CDR1 GTSNPN and CDR2 SVGIG (reference sequence). The CDR3 protein is CAWSVYREREGRYEQYF. CDR3 in DNA: TGTGCCTGGAGTGTGTATAGGGAGCGGGAGGGACGGTACGAGCAGTACTTC.

The V and J genes are TRBV7-9 and TRBJ2-5; 12 bases map to TRBD2. CDR1 is SEHNR and CDR2 is FQNEAQ in the germline V gene (reference sequence). CDR3 length: 15 amino acids. Trimming at V came to 5 bases and at J to 4 bases, leaving 5 bases not matched to a gene. The CDR3 coding sequence is TGTGCCAGCAGCCCACCGGGACTAGCGGGAGAGACCCAGTACTTC. It codes for CASSPPGLAGETQYF.

This sequence joins TRBV19 and TRBJ2-1; 7 bases are shared with TRBD2. The CDR3 consists of 15 residues. V trimming: 6 bases; J trimming: 0 bases; junction bases outside the gene matches: 5. CDR1 is LNHDA and CDR2 is SQIVND in the germline V gene (reference sequence). CDR3 in amino acids: CASRGLVSSYNEQFF. In DNA form, the CDR3 reads TGTGCCAGTAGAGGACTAGTCAGCTCCTACAATGAGCAGTTCTTC.

This clone was seen more than once but under ten times. The chain links TRBV30 to TRBJ1-5, with D maybe TRBD1 (5 bases). The CDR3 covers 13 residues. Germline CDR1 reads GTSNPN; CDR2 reads SVGIG (reference sequence). V dropped 4 bases and J dropped 3 bases, with 10 bases sitting between them. CDR3 in amino acids: CAWTKGDNQPQHF. CDR3 nucleotide sequence: TGTGCCTGGACCAAAGGGGACAATCAGCCCCAGCATTTT.

The chain employs TRBV28 and TRBJ2-7; perhaps TRBD2 as D (7 bases). Germline-derived CDR1 and CDR2 are MDHEN and SYDVKM. Trimming took off 3 bases at V and 5 bases at J, with 14 bases between the two ends. The CDR3 length is 14 residues. CDR3 loop: CASSLGGGRNEQYF. CDR3 nucleotides: TGTGCCAGCAGTTTGGGAGGGGGGCGGAACGAGCAGTACTTC.

CDR3 bases: TGTGCCAGCAGCTTAGCGCTGGACGGAAAGCAGTACTTC. It translates to CASSLALDGKQYF. This chain uses TRBV7-6 with TRBJ2-7, with D hard to call. The germline V gene encodes CDR1 SGHVS and CDR2 FNYEAQ. The CDR3 is 13 residues long. Trimming stripped 0 bases from V and 8 bases from J, with 11 bases between.

This clone was picked up one time. The chain employs TRBV5-5 and TRBJ2-7; 11 nucleotides match TRBD2. The CDR3 is made up of 18 amino acids. J lost 0 bases, V lost 2 bases, and 10 bases had no gene match. Germline-derived CDR1 and CDR2 are SGHKS and YYEKEE (reference sequence). CDR3 coding DNA: TGTGCCAGCAGCTTCGCGGTAGCTAGCGGGAGGCTCTCCTACGAGCAGTACTTC. Residues: CASSFAVASGRLSYEQYF.

The V call is TRBV13, the J call TRBJ2-1; maybe TRBD1 (6 bases). Germline V gene data show CDR1 as PRHDT and CDR2 as FYEKMQ (reference sequence). Trimming removed 7 bases at V and 7 bases at J, with 14 bases between. CDR3 size: 13 residues. CDR3 DNA sequence: TGTGCCAGCACCCAGGGGAGTGGTAATGAGCAGTTCTTC. This gives the protein CASTQGSGNEQFF.

The genes are TRBV6-5 and TRBJ2-1; 11 bases agree with TRBD2. The CDR3 sequence is 15 residues long. From germline, CDR1 is MNHEY and CDR2 SVGAGI. V gave up 6 bases and J gave up 6 bases; unmatched junction bases: 7. CDR3 sequence (DNA): TGTGCCAGCAGCCAAACTAGCGGGAGCGGCAATGAGCAGTTCTTC. Translating it yields CASSQTSGSGNEQFF.

This clone was observed a few times. V gene TRBV9 combines with J gene TRBJ2-2; D gene unclear. V lost 4 bases and J lost 7, with 14 bases in between. Germline CDR1 is SGDLS and CDR2 is YYNGEE. CDR3 length: 14 residues. DNA of the CDR3: TGTGCCAGCAGCCCGGACCTATTGATCGGGGAGCTGTTTTTT. Encoded protein: CASSPDLLIGELFF.

The V and J genes are TRBV5-1 and TRBJ2-2; D is unresolved. Germline V lookup: CDR1 SGHRS, CDR2 YFSETQ. V lost 5 bases and J 2 bases, leaving 10 bases between the germline ends. The CDR3 totals 14 residues. CDR3 sequence: CASRFGRNTGELFF. The CDR3 bases are TGCGCCAGCAGGTTTGGCAGAAACACCGGGGAGCTGTTTTTT. The variable domain in full, with the rest retrieved from reference TRBV5-1 and TRBJ2-2, is KAGVTQTPRYLIKTRGQQVTLSCSPISGHRSVSWYQQTPGQGLQFLFEYFSETQRNKGNFPGRFSGRQFSNSRSEMNVSTLELGDSALYLCASRFGRNTGELFFGEGSRLTVL.

The CDR3 region is CASSQHVTENNEQFF. The CDR3 nucleotides are TGTGCCAGCAGCCAACATGTGACCGAGAACAATGAGCAGTTCTTC. This chain joins TRBV14 and TRBJ2-1; D remains ambiguous. V lost 2 bases, J lost 5 bases, and 13 bases lay in between. CDR1 SGHDN and CDR2 FVKESK come from the germline V gene. The CDR3 is 15 residues long.

This clone was observed a few times. The rearrangement joins TRBV10-2 to TRBJ2-3; D not certain. V lost 0 bases and J 4 bases, leaving 11 bases between the germline ends. Germline V lookup: CDR1 WSHSY, CDR2 SAAADI. This CDR3 is built from 15 residues. Here the CDR3 DNA reads TGCGCCAGCAGTGAGTCGAGAGGCCCAGCAGATACGCAGTATTTT. The encoded protein is CASSESRGPADTQYF.

The chain links TRBV18 to TRBJ1-5; 7 bases fit TRBD1. With V trimmed by 3 bases and J by 1 base, 6 bases remained unmatched. Germline V gene sequence: CDR1 KGHSH, CDR2 LQKENI. The length of the CDR3 is 16 residues. Here the CDR3 DNA reads TGTGCCAGCTCACCTGAGATGACAGGGAGCAATCAGCCCCAGCATTTT. Amino acids: CASSPEMTGSNQPQHF.